This record covers a single TCR beta chain. The protocol was immunoSEQ multiplex PCR, while the TCRdb copy is restricted to in-frame clones and leaves out a portion. The profile shows some 190,000 clones, roughly 89% of them singletons. These data originate in a study of blood T cell repertoires in COVID-19. Germline CDR1 reads MDHEN; CDR2 reads SYDVKM. There are 17 residues in the CDR3. V gave up 4 bases and J gave up 1 base; unmatched junction bases: 12. The chain is built from TRBV28 and TRBJ2-7; 8 bases agree with TRBD1. This sequence originates from a woman aged 40 to 50 with acute COVID-19. Sequenced sample: PBMCs or T cells enriched from blood (not recorded which). Written as DNA, the CDR3 is TGTGCCAGCAGTTCCACAGGGGGTCCCCTCATTTCCTACGAGCAGTACTTC. This translates into CASSSTGGPLISYEQYF.